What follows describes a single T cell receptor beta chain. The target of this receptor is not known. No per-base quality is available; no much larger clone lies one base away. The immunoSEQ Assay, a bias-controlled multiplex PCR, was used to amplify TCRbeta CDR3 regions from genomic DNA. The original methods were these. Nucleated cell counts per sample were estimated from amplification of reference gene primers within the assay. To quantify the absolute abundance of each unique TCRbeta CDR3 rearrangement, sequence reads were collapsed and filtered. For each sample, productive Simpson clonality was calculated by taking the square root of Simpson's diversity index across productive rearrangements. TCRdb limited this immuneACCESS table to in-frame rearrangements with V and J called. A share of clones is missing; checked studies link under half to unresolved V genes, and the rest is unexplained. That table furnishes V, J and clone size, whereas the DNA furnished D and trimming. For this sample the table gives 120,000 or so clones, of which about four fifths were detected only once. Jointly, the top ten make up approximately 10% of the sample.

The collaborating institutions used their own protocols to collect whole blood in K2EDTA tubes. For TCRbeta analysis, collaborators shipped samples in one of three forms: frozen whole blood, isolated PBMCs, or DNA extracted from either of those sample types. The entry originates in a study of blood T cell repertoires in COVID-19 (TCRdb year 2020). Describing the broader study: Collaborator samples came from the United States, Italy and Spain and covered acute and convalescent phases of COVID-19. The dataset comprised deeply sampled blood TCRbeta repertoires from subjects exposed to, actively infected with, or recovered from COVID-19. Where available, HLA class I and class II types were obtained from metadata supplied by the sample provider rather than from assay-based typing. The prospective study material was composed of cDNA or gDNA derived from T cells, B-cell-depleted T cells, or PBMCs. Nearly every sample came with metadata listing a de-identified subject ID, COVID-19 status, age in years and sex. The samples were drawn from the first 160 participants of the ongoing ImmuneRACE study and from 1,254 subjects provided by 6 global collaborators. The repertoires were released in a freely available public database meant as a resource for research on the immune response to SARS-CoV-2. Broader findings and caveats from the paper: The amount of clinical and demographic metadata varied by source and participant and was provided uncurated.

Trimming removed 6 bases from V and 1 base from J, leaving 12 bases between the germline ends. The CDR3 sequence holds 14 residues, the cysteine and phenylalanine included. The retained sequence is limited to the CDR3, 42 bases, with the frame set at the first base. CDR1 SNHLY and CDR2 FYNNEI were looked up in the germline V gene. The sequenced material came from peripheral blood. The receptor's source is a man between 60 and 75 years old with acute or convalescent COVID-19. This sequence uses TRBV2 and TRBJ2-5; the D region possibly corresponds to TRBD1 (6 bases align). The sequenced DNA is TGTGCCAGCAGACCTAACAGGGCCCAAGAGACCCAGTACTTC. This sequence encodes CASRPNRAQETQYF.